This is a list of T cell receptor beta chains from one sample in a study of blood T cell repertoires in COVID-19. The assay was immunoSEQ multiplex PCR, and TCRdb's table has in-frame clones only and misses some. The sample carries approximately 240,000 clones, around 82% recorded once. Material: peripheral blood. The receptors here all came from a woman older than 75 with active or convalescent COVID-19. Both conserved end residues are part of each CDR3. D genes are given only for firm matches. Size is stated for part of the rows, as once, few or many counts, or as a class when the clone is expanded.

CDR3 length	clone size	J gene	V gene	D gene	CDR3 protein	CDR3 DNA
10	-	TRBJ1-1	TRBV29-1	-	CSVATDEAFF	TGCAGCGTTGCGACAGATGAAGCTTTCTTT
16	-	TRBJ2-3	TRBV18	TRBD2	CASSLQTSGGPNTQYF	TGTGCCAGCTCTCTCCAGACTAGCGGGGGGCCAAATACGCAGTATTTT
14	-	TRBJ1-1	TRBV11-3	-	CASSDSSGNTEAFF	TGTGCCAGCAGCGACAGTAGTGGGAACACTGAAGCTTTCTTT
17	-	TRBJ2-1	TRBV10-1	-	CASSGVGGGRPYNEQFF	TGCGCCAGCAGTGGGGTCGGCGGCGGGCGACCCTACAATGAGCAGTTCTTC
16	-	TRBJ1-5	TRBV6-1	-	CASSEAKDSLNQPQHF	TGTGCCAGCAGTGAAGCGAAAGACAGCCTGAATCAGCCCCAGCATTTT
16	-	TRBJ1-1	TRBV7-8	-	CASSPGEAGLMTEAFF	TGTGCCAGCAGCCCGGGAGAGGCAGGCCTGATGACTGAAGCTTTCTTT
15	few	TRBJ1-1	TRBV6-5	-	CASKETGGLNTEAFF	TGTGCCAGCAAAGAGACGGGAGGTTTAAACACTGAAGCTTTCTTT
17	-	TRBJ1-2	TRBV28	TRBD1	CASSSGRGQGPNYGYTF	TGTGCCAGCAGCTCGGGGAGGGGACAGGGACCTAACTATGGCTACACCTTC
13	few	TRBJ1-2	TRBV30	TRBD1	CAWASPGGRGYTF	TGTGCCTGGGCCTCCCCAGGGGGACGGGGCTACACCTTC
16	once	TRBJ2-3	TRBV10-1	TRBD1	CASSAYRGQGTDTQYF	TGCGCCAGCAGCGCCTACCGAGGACAGGGGACAGATACGCAGTATTTT
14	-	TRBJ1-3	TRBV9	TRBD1	CASSGDSSGNTIYF	TGTGCCAGCAGCGGGGACAGCTCTGGAAACACCATATATTTT
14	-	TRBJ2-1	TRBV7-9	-	CASSFWTTGTEQFF	TGTGCCAGCAGCTTTTGGACCACCGGGACAGAGCAGTTCTTC
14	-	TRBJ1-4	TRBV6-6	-	CASSTYPDMEKLFF	TGTGCCAGCAGTACCTACCCGGACATGGAAAAACTGTTTTTT
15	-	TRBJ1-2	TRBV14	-	CASSLLRGSAYGYTF	TGTGCCAGCAGCCTGCTCAGGGGTTCCGCCTATGGCTACACCTTC
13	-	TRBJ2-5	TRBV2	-	CASSGLGEETQYF	TGTGCCAGCAGTGGGCTAGGGGAAGAGACCCAGTACTTC
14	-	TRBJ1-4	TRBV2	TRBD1	CASSLDRDWEKLFF	TGTGCCAGCAGTTTGGACAGGGATTGGGAAAAACTGTTTTTT
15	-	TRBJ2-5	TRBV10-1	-	CASSKTITGKETQYF	TGCGCCAGCAGTAAGACAATAACAGGGAAAGAGACCCAGTACTTC
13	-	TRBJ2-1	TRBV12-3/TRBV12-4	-	CASSLTRGNEQFF	TGTGCCAGCAGTTTGACCAGGGGAAATGAGCAGTTCTTC
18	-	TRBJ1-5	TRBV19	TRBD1	CASSIGHFRGYSNQPQHF	TGTGCCAGTAGTATTGGGCATTTCAGGGGGTATAGCAATCAGCCCCAGCATTTT
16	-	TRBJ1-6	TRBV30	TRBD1	CAWSGQDQALNSPLHF	TGTGCCTGGAGCGGACAGGACCAGGCCTTGAATTCACCCCTCCACTTT
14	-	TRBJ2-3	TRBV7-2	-	CASSLASGLDTQYF	TGTGCCAGCAGCTTAGCATCCGGGTTGGATACGCAGTATTTT
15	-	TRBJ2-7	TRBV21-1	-	CASSPERDYSYEQYF	TGTGCCAGCAGTCCGGAGCGGGACTACTCCTACGAGCAGTACTTC